This is a list of T cell receptor beta chains from one sample in a study of blood T cells in healthy people across ages. MiXCR, run by TCRdb on the 5' RACE reads, gives a single entry per CDR3 protein. The sample yields hundreds of thousands of distinct CDR3 sequences, approximately 50% seen once. The sequenced material came from blood. These receptors came from a man aged 60-69 years in good health. CDR3s include the opening cysteine and the closing phenylalanine or tryptophan. A D gene is named only where the DNA matches it firmly. Expanded clones get a size class; other rows say once, few or many, or leave the size out.

len	abundance	d_gene	v_gene	j_gene	CDR3nt	CDR3aa
13	few	-	TRBV2	TRBJ1-2	TGTGCCACCGGTCGGGGTAACAACTATGGCTACACCTTC	CATGRGNNYGYTF
14	-	-	TRBV7-8	TRBJ2-1	TGTGCCAGCAGCCCCCGACTAGGTCTGGATGAGCAGTTCTTC	CASSPRLGLDEQFF
13	-	-	TRBV9	TRBJ2-5	TGTGCCAGCAGCGTAGATTGGGCGGAGACCCAGTACTTC	CASSVDWAETQYF
16	-	TRBD1	TRBV20-1	TRBJ2-5	TGCAGTGCTTCTCCACCGGGACAGGGGGCGAGGGAGACCCAGTACTTC	CSASPPGQGARETQYF
14	-	TRBD2	TRBV27	TRBJ2-1	TGTGCCAGCGGGGGACTAGCGGCCTACAATGAGCAGTTCTTC	CASGGLAAYNEQFF
14	-	-	TRBV28	TRBJ1-2	TGTGCCAGCAGCCACGCGATGGGGGGGCACGGCTACACCTTC	CASSHAMGGHGYTF
15	-	TRBD2	TRBV20-1	TRBJ2-1	TGCAGTGCTAGAGCTTTCCCGGGGGGCTACAATGAGCAGTTCTTC	CSARAFPGGYNEQFF
14	-	-	TRBV5-1	TRBJ1-2	TGCGCCAGCAGCTTGGATGCGGGGAACTATGGCTACACCTTC	CASSLDAGNYGYTF
15	many	-	TRBV12-3/TRBV12-4	TRBJ2-7	TGTGCCAGCAGTTCTCTGGACAGCCAGGTCTACGAGCAGTACTTC	CASSSLDSQVYEQYF
15	-	-	TRBV2	TRBJ1-1	TGTGCCAGCAGTGATCAGGGGCCTATGAACACTGAAGCTTTCTTT	CASSDQGPMNTEAFF
15	few	-	TRBV6-5	TRBJ2-7	TGTGCCAGCAGTTACTCGGGAAGAGGGGTCTACGAGCAGTACTTC	CASSYSGRGVYEQYF
14	few	TRBD1	TRBV20-1	TRBJ2-5	TGCAGTGCTAGGGACAGGACCCTTGGAGAGACCCAGTACTTC	CSARDRTLGETQYF
15	-	-	TRBV5-1	TRBJ2-5	TGCGCCAGCAGCTTGGATGTTGGCTCAATGGAGACCCAGTACTTC	CASSLDVGSMETQYF
16	-	TRBD2	TRBV3-1	TRBJ2-3	TGTGCCAGCAGCCCTGGCGGGACTAGTGGCCCAGATACGCAGTATTTT	CASSPGGTSGPDTQYF
15	-	-	TRBV6-1	TRBJ2-6	TGTGCCACCGGACGGGCAACCTCTGGGGCCAACGTCCTGACTTTC	CATGRATSGANVLTF
19	-	TRBD2	TRBV25-1	TRBJ2-5	TGTGCCAGCAGTGATCCTACTAGCGGGGGGTTCCGGTACCAAGAGACCCAGTACTTC	CASSDPTSGGFRYQETQYF
14	-	TRBD1	TRBV6-2/TRBV6-3	TRBJ2-7	TGTGCCAGCAACTGGGACAGGGTGTCTGGGGAGCAGTACTTC	CASNWDRVSGEQYF
14	many	-	TRBV9	TRBJ2-5	TGTGCCAGCAGCGCCACAGCCCAAGGGGAGACCCAGTACTTC	CASSATAQGETQYF
15	-	-	TRBV27	TRBJ2-1	TGTGCCAGCAGCCACCGGGACCCCCGGGCCGATGAGCAGTTCTTC	CASSHRDPRADEQFF
12	-	-	TRBV3-1	TRBJ1-1	TGTGCCAGCAGCCCCTCGGACACTGAAGCTTTCTTT	CASSPSDTEAFF
14	few	TRBD1	TRBV7-2	TRBJ2-5	TGTGCCAGCAACAGACAGGGGAGGCAAGAGACCCAGTACTTC	CASNRQGRQETQYF
16	-	TRBD2	TRBV20-1	TRBJ2-5	TGCAGTGCTCCCCGACTAGCGGGGGGGATAAGAGATACCCAGTACTTC	CSAPRLAGGIRDTQYF
15	once	-	TRBV7-9	TRBJ2-2	TGTGCCAGCAGTTCCGCTCAGGGGAGCACCGGGGAGCTGTTTTTT	CASSSAQGSTGELFF
14	-	-	TRBV28	TRBJ2-7	TGTGCCAGCAGTTTAGACGGGGCCTCCTACGAGCAGTACTTC	CASSLDGASYEQYF
15	-	-	TRBV20-1	TRBJ2-5	TGCAGTGCTAGTAGCGGAGCGGCGGGGCAAGAGACCCAGTACTTC	CSASSGAAGQETQYF
14	few	-	TRBV25-1	TRBJ1-2	TGTGCCAGCAGTGAAATTGGACAGATAGGTGGCTACACCTTC	CASSEIGQIGGYTF
16	few	-	TRBV11-2	TRBJ2-5	TGTGCCAGCAGCTTAGGAGTTTCCGTCACCGGGGAGACCCAGTACTTC	CASSLGVSVTGETQYF
11	-	-	TRBV6-2/TRBV6-3	TRBJ2-1	TGTGCCAGCAGTCCCTGGAATGAGCAGTTCTTC	CASSPWNEQFF
17	-	-	TRBV12-3/TRBV12-4	TRBJ1-1	TGTGCCAGCAGTTTTTTAATGCAGGGAGGTATGAACACTGAAGCTTTCTTT	CASSFLMQGGMNTEAFF
14	-	-	TRBV18	TRBJ1-2	TGTGCCAGCTCACCAGCAGGGCGCGGCTATGGCTACACCTTC	CASSPAGRGYGYTF
13	few	-	TRBV6-1	TRBJ1-5	TGTGCCAGCAGGGTGGGGGGGCTTCAGCCCCAGCATTTT	CASRVGGLQPQHF
16	-	TRBD2	TRBV4-2	TRBJ2-3	TGTGCCAGCAGCCAAGATCAGCGGGGTGGCACAGATACGCAGTATTTT	CASSQDQRGGTDTQYF
20	-	-	TRBV6-2/TRBV6-3	TRBJ2-6	TGTGCCAGCAGTTACGGGGGAGGACAGCGACAGAGCTCTGGGGCCAACGTCCTGACTTTC	CASSYGGGQRQSSGANVLTF
12	-	TRBD1	TRBV2	TRBJ2-7	TGTGCCAGCACTGGGACAGGGGGAGAGCAGTACTTC	CASTGTGGEQYF
15	-	-	TRBV25-1	TRBJ1-2	TGTGCCAGCAGTGAAGAGGAGGCAGGGCCCTATGGCTACACCTTC	CASSEEEAGPYGYTF
15	once	-	TRBV9	TRBJ2-3	TGTGCCAGCGGCGGCCGGGTTTCTAGCACAGATACGCAGTATTTT	CASGGRVSSTDTQYF
16	once	TRBD1	TRBV5-1	TRBJ1-1	TGCGCCAGCAGCTTGAGGGGGACAGGGGGTAGGACTGAAGCTTTCTTT	CASSLRGTGGRTEAFF
14	few	-	TRBV4-1	TRBJ1-2	TGCGCCAGCAGCCAAGCAACAGGCTTCTATGGCTACACCTTC	CASSQATGFYGYTF
16	-	TRBD1	TRBV3-1	TRBJ1-2	TGTGCCAGCAGCCAAGATATCAAGGACAGGGACTATGGCTACACCTTC	CASSQDIKDRDYGYTF
16	-	-	TRBV7-2	TRBJ1-6	TGTGCCAGCAGCTTAGCCTCCGGGGCGCGGGTTTCACCCCTCCACTTT	CASSLASGARVSPLHF
14	-	-	TRBV24-1	TRBJ2-3	TGTGCCACCAGCGCCGGGACGGAATTAGATACGCAGTATTTT	CATSAGTELDTQYF